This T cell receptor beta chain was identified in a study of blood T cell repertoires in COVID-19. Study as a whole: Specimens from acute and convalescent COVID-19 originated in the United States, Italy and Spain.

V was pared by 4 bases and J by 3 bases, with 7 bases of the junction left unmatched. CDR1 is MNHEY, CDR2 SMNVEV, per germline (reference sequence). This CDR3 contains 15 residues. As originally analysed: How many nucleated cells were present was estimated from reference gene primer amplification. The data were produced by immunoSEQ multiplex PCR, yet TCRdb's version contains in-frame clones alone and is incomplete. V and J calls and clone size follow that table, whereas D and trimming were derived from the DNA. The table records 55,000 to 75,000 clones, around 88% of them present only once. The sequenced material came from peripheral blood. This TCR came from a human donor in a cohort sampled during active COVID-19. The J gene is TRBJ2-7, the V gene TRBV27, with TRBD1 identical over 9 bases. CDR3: CASSSSDRGGYEQYF. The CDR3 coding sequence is TGTGCCAGCAGTTCAAGCGACAGGGGGGGCTACGAGCAGTACTTC.